This entry describes one TCR beta chain. Its antigen is unknown. For the second PCR, which ran for about 7 to 11 cycles, a sample-barcoded 5' primer and a J-beta primer mix were used. Carrying 12 random nucleotides, a template-switch adaptor labeled each individual cDNA molecule. TCRdb used MiXCR to reprocess the 5' RACE reads, holding one entry per CDR3 protein. The table lists 1.5 million to 1.8 million distinct CDR3 sequences, 35% to 45% of them singletons. This entry is derived from a study of blood T cells in healthy people across ages. Each donor was a healthy Caucasian individual from Russia, aged about 6 to 90. General study findings and limits: Donor CMV status was unknown, possibly confounding expanded clonotype changes. Naive T cell percentage showed a strong correlation with the diversity of TCR beta.

The CDR3 is 14 amino acids. V was cut by 3 bases and J by 10 bases, with 16 bases left in between. The chain uses TRBV12-3 or TRBV12-4 and TRBJ2-1; D is unclear. This receptor was obtained from a woman under 30 in good health. Sequences were obtained from blood. The CDR3 DNA reads as TGTGCCAGCAGTTTCAAGTCCGTCGCCCGAGAGCAGTTCTTC. Protein sequence: CASSFKSVAREQFF.